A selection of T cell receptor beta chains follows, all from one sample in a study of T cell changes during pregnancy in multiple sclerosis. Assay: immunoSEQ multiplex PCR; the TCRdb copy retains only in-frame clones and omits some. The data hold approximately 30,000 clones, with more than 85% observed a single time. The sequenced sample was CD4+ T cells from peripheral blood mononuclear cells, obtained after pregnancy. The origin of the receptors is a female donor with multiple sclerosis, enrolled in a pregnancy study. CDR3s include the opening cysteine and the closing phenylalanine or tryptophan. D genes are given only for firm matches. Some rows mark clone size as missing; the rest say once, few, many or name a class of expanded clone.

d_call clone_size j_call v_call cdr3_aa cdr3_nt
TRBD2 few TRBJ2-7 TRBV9 CASSEGLAGPYEQYF TGTGCCAGCAGCGAGGGACTAGCGGGGCCCTACGAGCAGTACTTC
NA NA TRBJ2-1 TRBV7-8 CASSLAHLARQLRGEQFF TGTGCCAGCAGCTTAGCTCACTTGGCCAGGCAGTTGCGGGGTGAGCAGTTCTTC
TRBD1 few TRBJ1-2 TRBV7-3 CASSLDRGNGYTF TGTGCCAGCAGCTTAGACAGGGGCAATGGCTACACCTTC
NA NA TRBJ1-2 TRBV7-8 CASSLGQRGGYTF TGTGCCAGCAGCTTAGGTCAACGCGGCGGCTACACCTTC
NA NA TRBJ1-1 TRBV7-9 CASSLHGGTEAFF TGTGCCAGCAGCTTACACGGGGGCACTGAAGCTTTCTTT
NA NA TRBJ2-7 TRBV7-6 CASSSIKRDEQYF TGTGCCAGCAGCTCTATAAAAAGAGACGAGCAGTACTTC
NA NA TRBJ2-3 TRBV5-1 CASSLDRDTDTQYF TGCGCCAGCAGCTTGGACAGGGACACAGATACGCAGTATTTT
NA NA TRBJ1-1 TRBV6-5 CASSRKRAFDEAFF TGTGCCAGCAGTAGGAAGAGGGCATTCGATGAAGCTTTCTTT
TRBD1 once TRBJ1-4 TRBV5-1 CASSFGQGNEKLFF TGCGCCAGCAGCTTCGGACAGGGTAATGAAAAACTGTTTTTT
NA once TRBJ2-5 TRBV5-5 CASSSLSTSVETQYF TGTGCCAGCAGCTCCTTATCAACTAGTGTGGAGACCCAGTACTTC
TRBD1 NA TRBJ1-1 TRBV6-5 CASSRQGPTEAFF TGTGCCAGCAGTCGACAGGGTCCCACTGAAGCTTTCTTT
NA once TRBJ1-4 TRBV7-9 CASSRGQLEKLFF TGTGCCAGCAGCCGCGGACAGCTTGAAAAACTGTTTTTT
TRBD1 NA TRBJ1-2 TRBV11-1 CASGTGGHYGYTF TGTGCCAGCGGAACAGGGGGGCACTATGGCTACACCTTC
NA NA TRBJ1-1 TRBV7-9 CASSREGGTEAFF TGTGCCAGCAGCCGGGAGGGGGGCACTGAAGCTTTCTTT
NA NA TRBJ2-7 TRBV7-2 CASSLASGGPTTSYEQYF TGTGCCAGCAGCTTAGCGTCCGGGGGACCCACTACTTCCTACGAGCAGTACTTC
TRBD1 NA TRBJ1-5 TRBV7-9 CASSSGQGHQPQHF TGTGCCAGCAGCTCGGGACAGGGCCATCAGCCCCAGCATTTT
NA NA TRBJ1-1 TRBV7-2 CASSLALAGNTEAFF TGTGCCAGCAGCTTAGCGCTGGCAGGGAACACTGAAGCTTTCTTT
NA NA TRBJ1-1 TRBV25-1 CASSEYAQQNTEAFF TGTGCCAGCAGTGAATATGCACAACAGAACACTGAAGCTTTCTTT
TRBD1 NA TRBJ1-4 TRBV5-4 CASSLDGQAATNEKLFF TGTGCCAGCAGCTTGGACGGACAGGCTGCAACTAATGAAAAACTGTTTTTT
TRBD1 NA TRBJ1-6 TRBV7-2 CASSSGQAGDNSPLHF TGTGCCAGCAGCTCTGGACAGGCCGGCGATAATTCACCCCTCCACTTT
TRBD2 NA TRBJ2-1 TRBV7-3 CASSPGLAGERVSYNEQFF TGTGCCAGCAGCCCGGGACTAGCGGGGGAAAGGGTCTCCTACAATGAGCAGTTCTTC